This T cell receptor (beta chain) was captured by sequencing in a study of blood T cell repertoires in COVID-19. This clone was observed a handful of times. The protocol was immunoSEQ multiplex PCR, while the TCRdb copy is restricted to in-frame clones and leaves out a portion. The top ten clones hold approximately 1.6% of a sample with 200,000 to 250,000 clones, 85% to 90% of them seen once. The V and J ends lost 9 bases and 0 bases, in that order; junction bases with no gene match: 4. The germline gives CDR1 ENHRY, CDR2 SYGVKD. CDR3 size: 13 residues. The TCR was taken from a woman in her forties or fifties who had recovered from COVID-19. The sequencing sample was made of PBMCs or T cells enriched from blood (not recorded which). The rearrangement links TRBV10-3 to TRBJ1-1; 7 bases agree with TRBD1. CDR3 in amino acids: CAIMDRMNTEAFF. The CDR3 coding sequence is TGTGCCATAATGGACAGGATGAACACTGAAGCTTTCTTT.